The 32 T cell receptor beta chains in this list originate from one sample, sequenced in a study of memory B cells and T cells in multiple sclerosis. Generated by immunoSEQ multiplex PCR, the TCRdb table keeps only in-frame clones and is missing some. Of 11,000 or so clones listed, approximately 85% are singletons. Antigen specificity for these receptors is unknown. Stimulus-free culture yielded autoproliferating CFSE-dim and non-proliferating CFSE-high T cells, each sequenced separately. Replicate wells were pooled after approximately seven days of stimulus-free culture of roughly 5x10^7 CFSE-labeled PBMCs. Sequenced material: PBMCs from blood kept in culture. These receptor sequences come from a human donor with multiple sclerosis.

This sequence joins TRBV19 and TRBJ2-1; D ambiguous. This CDR3 is 14 amino acids long. Per germline, CDR1 LNHDA and CDR2 SQIVND (reference sequence). V shed 1 base and J shed 1 base, with 5 bases lying between them. In DNA form, the CDR3 reads TGTGCCAGTAGTATAGCCAGTTCCTACAATGAGCAGTTCTTC. As protein: CASSIASSYNEQFF.

This rearrangement joins TRBV7-9 to TRBJ1-1; TRBD1 is a possible D gene (5 bases). Germline V lookup: CDR1 SEHNR, CDR2 FQNEAQ (reference sequence). Trimming shortened V by 5 bases and J by 5 bases, and 21 bases separated the two germline ends. The CDR3 extends over 16 amino acids. The CDR3 loop is CASSPSYGREYTEAFF. CDR3 DNA sequence: TGTGCCAGCAGCCCTAGCTACGGCAGGGAATATACTGAAGCTTTCTTT.

The chain employs TRBV4-1 and TRBJ2-4; 10 bases match TRBD2. CDR1 and CDR2 (germline): MGHRA, YSYEKL. The CDR3 has 16 residues. The J segment lost 6 bases and the V segment lost 0 bases, leaving 5 bases of the junction unmatched. The CDR3 nucleotides read TGCGCCAGCAGCCAAGATAGCGCTAGCGGGAGAAACATTCAGTACTTC. Translated: CASSQDSASGRNIQYF.

The chain couples TRBV6-5 to TRBJ2-3, with D unresolved. The CDR3 has 16 residues. The V gene lost 2 bases and the J gene lost 0 bases, with 12 bases spanning the gap. Germline V gives CDR1 MNHEY, CDR2 SVGAGI. In DNA form, the CDR3 reads TGTGCCAGCAGTTACCGAATGGTTACTAGCACAGATACGCAGTATTTT. This translates into CASSYRMVTSTDTQYF.

V and J are TRBV7-9 and TRBJ1-5; a possible D gene is TRBD1 (5 bases). CDR1 and CDR2 (germline): SEHNR, FQNEAQ (reference sequence). V was trimmed by 4 bases and J by 1 base, leaving 5 bases between them. The CDR3 spans 13 residues. CDR3: CASSWDSNQPQHF. The CDR3 DNA is TGTGCCAGCAGCTGGGACAGCAATCAGCCCCAGCATTTT.

This clone has just one count. The chain recombines TRBV19 with TRBJ2-7; 9 nucleotides align to TRBD1. The germline V gene has CDR1 LNHDA and CDR2 SQIVND (reference sequence). Germline trimming cut 8 bases from V and 0 bases from J; bases unmatched to any gene: 5. The CDR3 contains 14 residues. The CDR3 coding sequence is TGTGCCAGTGCCGGGACAGGGCCCTCCTACGAGCAGTACTTC. It yields the protein CASAGTGPSYEQYF.

The genes are TRBV28 and TRBJ2-5; D perhaps matches TRBD1 (6 bases). Trimming pared 0 bases from V and 5 bases from J, leaving 16 bases between. Germline CDR1 MDHEN, CDR2 SYDVKM. The CDR3 has 16 residues. The CDR3 sequence: CASSLWILAGDETQYF. DNA for the CDR3: TGTGCCAGCAGTTTATGGATCCTCGCAGGGGATGAGACCCAGTACTTC. Full variable domain (remainder filled in from reference TRBV28 and TRBJ2-5): DVKVTQSSRYLVKRTGEKVFLECVQDMDHENMFWYRQDPGLGLRLIYFSYDVKMKEKGDIPEGYSVSREKKERFSLILESASTNQTSMYLCASSLWILAGDETQYFGPGTRLLVL.

This chain links TRBV7-8 with TRBJ2-3; no definite D call. The CDR3 is 14 amino acids. The germline V and J ends were trimmed by 2 bases and 5 bases, with 11 bases remaining between them. Germline V lookup: CDR1 SGHVS, CDR2 FQNEAQ. The DNA of the CDR3 is TGTGCCAGCAGCTTAAGACCAGCCGGAGATACGCAGTATTTT. It codes for CASSLRPAGDTQYF.

The chain combines TRBV5-3 with TRBJ2-7; D may match TRBD1 or TRBD2 (5 bases each). Being an ORF, TRBV5-3 has a function that is uncertain. Deletions cut 4 bases from V and 2 bases from J, with 16 bases between. The CDR3 is made up of 15 amino acids. The CDR3 region is CARSHRVRGAYEQYF. CDR3 bases: TGTGCCAGAAGCCATCGGGTGAGGGGCGCCTACGAGCAGTACTTC.

The V call is TRBV28, the J call TRBJ2-5, with 11 bases that match TRBD1. The DNA end lines up better with TRBJ2-7; the J call may be wrong. This CDR3 has 14 amino acids. Germline CDR1 MDHEN, CDR2 SYDVKM. The CDR3 bases are TGTGCCAGTCAACGGGACAGGGGGTCCTACGAGCAGTACTTC. It encodes CASQRDRGSYEQYF.

V usage is TRBV29-1 and J usage is TRBJ2-7; 11 bases line up with TRBD2. Trimming removed 6 bases from V and 6 bases from J; junction bases left unmatched: 7. This CDR3 has 13 residues. Germline values: CDR1 SQVTM, CDR2 ANQGSEA. This CDR3 reads CSVGTSGSSEQYF. CDR3 bases: TGCAGCGTCGGCACTAGCGGGAGTAGCGAGCAGTACTTC.

This chain joins TRBV15 and TRBJ1-5, with D uncertain. Germline V gives CDR1 LNHNV, CDR2 YYDKDF (reference sequence). V lost 0 bases to trimming and J lost 2 bases, with 14 bases between them. The CDR3 consists of 17 residues. The CDR3 DNA reads as TGTGCCACCAGCAGAGAATTGGCGGCCGGGGGCAATCAGCCCCAGCATTTT. Its translation: CATSRELAAGGNQPQHF.

V is TRBV28 and J is TRBJ2-7, with 8 bases matching TRBD1. V was clipped by 6 bases and J by 0 bases; unmatched bases: 4. Germline V CDR1 and CDR2: MDHEN, SYDVKM. The CDR3 has 14 amino acids. The CDR3 DNA follows: TGTGCCAGCAGCCAAACAGGGGGCTCCTACGAGCAGTACTTC. It translates to CASSQTGGSYEQYF.

This chain joins TRBV23-1 and TRBJ2-1; no reliable D call. TRBV23-1 is labeled an ORF, and its function is uncertain. This CDR3 contains 14 residues. V shed 0 bases and J shed 5 bases, with 8 bases lying between them. In nucleotides, the CDR3 is TGCGCCAGCAGTCAATCGGGTCAAAACAATGAGCAGTTCTTC. Translated: CASSQSGQNNEQFF.

The chain recombines TRBV5-1 with TRBJ2-3, with a possible D match to TRBD2 (6 bases). This CDR3 has 14 residues. Trimming stripped 3 bases from V and 6 bases from J, with 14 bases between. Germline V lookup: CDR1 SGHRS, CDR2 YFSETQ. CDR3 region: CASSWAGYGDTQYF. CDR3 DNA: TGCGCCAGCAGCTGGGCGGGGTATGGGGATACGCAGTATTTT.

This clone has a handful of counts. The chain couples TRBV5-1 to TRBJ2-3, with D possibly TRBD2 on 7 matching bases. This CDR3 comprises 16 residues. From germline, CDR1 is SGHRS and CDR2 YFSETQ. V lost 0 bases and J 1 base, leaving 12 bases between the germline ends. The CDR3 DNA sequence: TGCGCCAGCAGCTTGGCGCTAGGGGGGGGCACAGATACGCAGTATTTT. Amino acid sequence: CASSLALGGGTDTQYF. Supplemented by reference TRBV5-1 and TRBJ2-3, the full variable domain reads KAGVTQTPRYLIKTRGQQVTLSCSPISGHRSVSWYQQTPGQGLQFLFEYFSETQRNKGNFPGRFSGRQFSNSRSEMNVSTLELGDSALYLCASSLALGGGTDTQYFGPGTRLTVL.

The J gene is TRBJ1-3, the V gene TRBV6-1; TRBD1 might be the D (6 bases). V shed 10 bases and J shed 7 bases, with 20 bases lying between them. This CDR3 has 14 amino acids. The germline gives CDR1 MNHNS, CDR2 SASEGT. In DNA form, the CDR3 reads TGTGCCACCCGCGTTTGGGGGGCAATCAACACCATATATTTT. Translating gives CATRVWGAINTIYF.

This chain links TRBV20-1 with TRBJ2-2; D unclear. This CDR3 is 11 amino acids long. From germline, CDR1 is DFQATT and CDR2 SNEGSKA (reference sequence). The V end lost 5 bases, the J end lost 8 bases, and 9 bases lay between the germline ends. The CDR3, as DNA: TGCAGTGCTCCCGATGGTGGGGAGCTGTTTTTT. Translation gives CSAPDGGELFF.

This chain uses TRBV11-2 with TRBJ2-5; the D gene could be TRBD1 or TRBD2 (5 bases each). Trimming shortened V by 4 bases and J by 2 bases, and 11 bases separated the two germline ends. Germline values: CDR1 SGHAT, CDR2 FQNNGV. The CDR3 runs 14 residues. The CDR3 loop is CASSSGDQQETQYF. CDR3 bases: TGTGCCAGCAGCTCTGGGGACCAACAAGAGACCCAGTACTTC.

V and J are TRBV7-6 and TRBJ1-5; D uncertain. CDR3 length: 13 residues. V dropped 1 base and J dropped 5 bases, with 6 bases sitting between them. CDR1 and CDR2 from the germline V gene are SGHVS and FNYEAQ. CDR3 sequence: CASSLGVYQPQHF. CDR3 nucleotide sequence: TGTGCCAGCAGCTTAGGGGTATATCAGCCCCAGCATTTT.

This chain links TRBV29-1 with TRBJ2-1; the D call may be TRBD1 or TRBD2 (5 bases each). The V gene lost 6 bases and the J gene lost 12 bases, with 15 bases spanning the gap. Per the germline V gene, CDR1 is SQVTM and CDR2 is ANQGSEA. The length of the CDR3 is 11 residues. The CDR3 loop is CSVGTEFVQFF. The CDR3, as DNA: TGCAGCGTGGGGACCGAGTTTGTGCAGTTCTTC.

This chain joins TRBV5-1 and TRBJ2-3, with a weak D call TRBD1 (5 bases). The CDR3 runs to 15 residues. Per germline, CDR1 SGHRS and CDR2 YFSETQ. V lost 6 bases and J 1 base, leaving 15 bases between the germline ends. The CDR3 loop is CASIWGGSGTDTQYF. The CDR3 DNA follows: TGCGCCAGCATATGGGGCGGTTCAGGCACAGATACGCAGTATTTT.

The V call is TRBV5-1, the J call TRBJ2-2; D unclear. This CDR3 is 13 amino acids long. Trimming stripped 2 bases from V and 1 base from J, with 3 bases between. The V gene's germline CDR1 is SGHRS and CDR2 YFSETQ. The DNA of the CDR3 is TGCGCCAGCAGCTTATGGAACACCGGGGAGCTGTTTTTT. It specifies CASSLWNTGELFF. The variable domain in full, with the rest retrieved from reference TRBV5-1 and TRBJ2-2, is KAGVTQTPRYLIKTRGQQVTLSCSPISGHRSVSWYQQTPGQGLQFLFEYFSETQRNKGNFPGRFSGRQFSNSRSEMNVSTLELGDSALYLCASSLWNTGELFFGEGSRLTVL.

This clone was counted once. The rearrangement joins TRBV6-6 to TRBJ1-4, with D possibly matching TRBD1 (5 bases). Germline CDR1 reads MNHNY; CDR2 reads SVGAGI (reference sequence). CDR3 length equals 16 residues. Trimming removed 0 bases at V and 4 bases at J, with 12 bases between. DNA for the CDR3: TGTGCCAGCAGTTACTCGTGGGACGGGGGTAATGAAAAACTGTTTTTT. Protein sequence: CASSYSWDGGNEKLFF.

The CDR3 DNA reads as TGTGCCAGCACCGACGGTTATAGCAATCAGCCCCAGCATTTT. Its protein product is CASTDGYSNQPQHF. V gene TRBV18 combines with J gene TRBJ1-5; D is ambiguous. The CDR3 consists of 14 residues. Per the germline V gene, CDR1 is KGHSH and CDR2 is LQKENI. V was clipped by 8 bases and J by 0 bases, with 11 bases between them.

The V call is TRBV6-6, the J call TRBJ1-5; D gene ambiguous. This CDR3 comprises 15 residues. Trimming stripped 4 bases from V and 5 bases from J, with 15 bases between. The V gene's germline CDR1 is MNHNY and CDR2 SVGAGI (reference sequence). Here the CDR3 reads CASSSTGFTDQPQHF. In nucleotides, the CDR3 is TGTGCCAGCAGTTCCACGGGCTTTACAGATCAGCCCCAGCATTTT.

The chain combines TRBV7-9 with TRBJ1-4, with 8 bases aligning to TRBD1. Germline trimming cut 2 bases from V and 11 bases from J; bases unmatched to any gene: 7. Per germline, CDR1 SEHNR and CDR2 FQNEAQ (reference sequence). This CDR3 has 14 amino acids. The CDR3 nucleotides are TGTGCCAGCAGCTTACGGACAGGGTCGGGGAAACTGTTTTTT. Amino acids: CASSLRTGSGKLFF.

This rearrangement joins TRBV30 to TRBJ1-5, with D maybe TRBD1 (5 bases). Germline-derived CDR1 and CDR2 are GTSNPN and SVGIG (reference sequence). The CDR3 extends over 14 amino acids. V lost 2 bases and J 5 bases, leaving 13 bases between the germline ends. CDR3 DNA: TGTGCCTGGAGTCCCGGGGCCAATTATCAGCCCCAGCATTTT. Residues: CAWSPGANYQPQHF.

V is TRBV28 and J is TRBJ1-2; D is undetermined. From germline, CDR1 is MDHEN and CDR2 SYDVKM. The V gene lost 1 base and the J gene lost 3 bases, with 9 bases spanning the gap. CDR3 length equals 14 residues. The CDR3 DNA sequence: TGTGCCAGCAGTTTATACGGGGTGCACTATGGCTACACCTTC. It codes for CASSLYGVHYGYTF.

This clone was observed once. V usage is TRBV6-1 and J usage is TRBJ2-7; maybe TRBD1 (6 bases). CDR1 is MNHNS, CDR2 SASEGT, per germline. Trimming took 6 bases from V and 4 from J, leaving 19 bases between them. The CDR3 is 15 residues long. The CDR3 protein is CASRDYPTGPYEQYF. The CDR3 region has the DNA TGTGCCAGCAGAGATTACCCGACAGGACCTTACGAGCAGTACTTC.

The chain employs TRBV11-2 and TRBJ2-5; unclear D gene. The J call may be in error: the DNA end matches TRBJ2-7 better. Germline values: CDR1 SGHAT, CDR2 FQNNGV. There are 16 residues in the CDR3. CDR3 in amino acids: CASSARWGALSYEQYF. CDR3 coding DNA: TGTGCCAGCAGCGCCCGATGGGGTGCCCTCTCCTACGAGCAGTACTTC.

The chain employs TRBV2 and TRBJ2-6, with 8 bases identical to TRBD1. With 8 bases clipped from V and 0 bases from J, the junction kept 3 bases outside the gene matches. The CDR3 sequence is 15 residues long. CDR1 is SNHLY, CDR2 FYNNEI, per germline. This CDR3 is CASRDRFSGANVLTF. In DNA, the CDR3 is TGTGCCAGCCGGGACAGGTTCTCTGGGGCCAACGTCCTGACTTTC.